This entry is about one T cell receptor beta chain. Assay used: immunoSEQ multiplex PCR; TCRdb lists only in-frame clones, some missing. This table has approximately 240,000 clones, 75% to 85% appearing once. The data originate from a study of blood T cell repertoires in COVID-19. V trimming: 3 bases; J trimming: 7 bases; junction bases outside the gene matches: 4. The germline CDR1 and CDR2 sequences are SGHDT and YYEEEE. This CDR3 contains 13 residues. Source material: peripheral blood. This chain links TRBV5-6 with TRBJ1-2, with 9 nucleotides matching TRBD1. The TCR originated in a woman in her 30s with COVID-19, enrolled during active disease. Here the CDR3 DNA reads TGTGCCAGCAGCTGGACAGGGGCGACTGGCTACACCTTC. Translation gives CASSWTGATGYTF.